Presented here are 9 T cell receptor beta chains from one specimen sequenced in a study of blood T cell repertoires in COVID-19. Clones were read by immunoSEQ multiplex PCR, and TCRdb kept only the in-frame ones, dropping some. Here the sample spans some 77,000 clones, 81% being singletons. Material: peripheral blood. The origin of the receptors is an older woman with acute or convalescent COVID-19.

The rearrangement joins TRBV2 to TRBJ2-3; TRBD2 aligns across 14 bases. With V trimmed by 6 bases and J by 0 bases, 2 bases remained unmatched. The CDR3 consists of 16 residues. Germline CDR1 SNHLY, CDR2 FYNNEI. CDR3 amino acids: CASSGLAGGSTDTQYF. The DNA of the CDR3 is TGTGCCAGCAGCGGACTAGCGGGAGGCAGCACAGATACGCAGTATTTT.

The chain links TRBV2 to TRBJ1-5; TRBD1 is a possible D gene (6 bases). The CDR3 runs 14 residues. Trimming removed 5 bases at V and 1 base at J, with 9 bases between. CDR1 is SNHLY, CDR2 FYNNEI, per germline. The CDR3 loop reads CASSLQGSNQPQHF. In nucleotides, the CDR3 is TGTGCCAGCAGTCTACAGGGAAGCAATCAGCCCCAGCATTTT.

In its sample, this clone was seen once. The chain couples TRBV7-2 to TRBJ1-6; 7 bases are shared with TRBD1. The CDR3 has 17 amino acids. CDR1 is SGHTA, CDR2 FQGNSA, per germline. V was clipped by 1 base and J by 7 bases; unmatched bases: 10. The CDR3 coding sequence is TGTGCCAGCAGCTTAGATTACAGGGGTGTAGAGAATTCACCCCTCCACTTT. This translates into CASSLDYRGVENSPLHF.

This sequence joins TRBV5-4 and TRBJ2-7; 8 nucleotides match TRBD2. Germline CDR1 reads SGHNT; CDR2 reads YYREEE (reference sequence). The CDR3 totals 14 residues. Losses at the gene ends were 8 bases for V and 5 bases for J; bases not matched to a gene: 12. The CDR3 region has the DNA TGTGCCAGTCATGTCAGCGGGAGTAGGAACGAGCAGTACTTC. It is translated as CASHVSGSRNEQYF. Together with reference TRBV5-4 and TRBJ2-7, the CDR3 gives the full variable domain: ETGVTQSPTHLIKTRGQQVTLRCSSQSGHNTVSWYQQALGQGPQFIFQYYREEENGRGNFPPRFSGLQFPNYSSELNVNALELDDSALYLCASHVSGSRNEQYFGPGTRLTVT.

The rearrangement uses TRBV7-6 and TRBJ2-3; 11 nucleotides match TRBD2. Germline lookup yields CDR1 SGHVS and CDR2 FNYEAQ. This CDR3 comprises 17 residues. V gave up 5 bases and J gave up 5 bases; unmatched junction bases: 12. CDR3 nucleotides: TGTGCCAGCAGCCCCCCACCTACTAGCGGGAGTGGAGATACGCAGTATTTT. Translating it yields CASSPPPTSGSGDTQYF. The whole variable domain, filled in from reference TRBV7-6 and TRBJ2-3, reads GAGVSQSPRYKVTKRGQDVALRCDPISGHVSLYWYRQALGQGPEFLTYFNYEAQQDKSGLPNDRFSAERPEGSISTLTIQRTEQRDSAMYRCASSPPPTSGSGDTQYFGPGTRLTVL.

V usage is TRBV15 and J usage is TRBJ2-5, with 11 bases matching TRBD2. The CDR3 has 17 amino acids. Germline CDR1 reads LNHNV; CDR2 reads YYDKDF (reference sequence). Trimming at V came to 0 bases and at J to 5 bases, leaving 8 bases not matched to a gene. CDR3 sequence reads: CATSRELTSGVRETQYF. CDR3 coding DNA: TGTGCCACCAGCAGAGAATTGACTAGCGGGGTTAGGGAGACCCAGTACTTC. Variable domain in full (rest from reference TRBV15 and TRBJ2-5): DAMVIQNPRYQVTQFGKPVTLSCSQTLNHNVMYWYQQKSSQAPKLLFHYYDKDFNNEADTPDNFQSRRPNTSFCFLDIRSPGLGDTAMYLCATSRELTSGVRETQYFGPGTRLLVL.

The chain carries TRBV7-9 and TRBJ1-6; possibly TRBD1 for D (5 bases). Germline CDR1 and CDR2: SEHNR and FQNEAQ (reference sequence). The CDR3 loop spans 16 amino acids. V lost 3 bases, J lost 7 bases, and 16 bases lay in between. The DNA of the CDR3 is TGTGCCAGCAGCTTGGGTACGACAGCGACAAATTCACCCCTCCACTTT. It specifies CASSLGTTATNSPLHF.

This clone was seen a few times. V and J are TRBV21-1 and TRBJ2-7; the table's TRBD2 call for D was not verified on the DNA. TRBV21-1 is a known pseudogene. The CDR3 has 16 amino acids. CDR3 nucleotides: TGTGCCAGCAGCGCCCCGGCTAGCGGGAGGTTCCACGAGCAGTACTTC. Translated, it gives CASSAPASGRFHEQYF.

The chain has TRBV6-5 and TRBJ2-1; 8 nucleotides align to TRBD2. Trimming at V came to 7 bases and at J to 1 base, leaving 3 bases not matched to a gene. The CDR3 length is 14 residues. Looked up from germline, CDR1 is MNHEY and CDR2 is SVGAGI. The CDR3 DNA sequence: TGTGCCAGCATCGGCGGGGGGTCCTACAATGAGCAGTTCTTC. Translated, it gives CASIGGGSYNEQFF.